The 32 T cell receptor beta chains in this list originate from one sample, sequenced in a study of radiotherapy plus CTLA-4 blockade in lung cancer. Sequencing used immunoSEQ multiplex PCR; TCRdb keeps in-frame clones, though not all of them. The sample has roughly 50,000 clones, 70% to 90% seen once; the top ten hold 7.8%. The sequencing here drew on peripheral blood, taken from a patient treated with radiotherapy plus ipilimumab. The origin of the receptors is a human donor with non-small cell lung cancer whose response to radiotherapy plus ipilimumab could not be evaluated.

V gene TRBV5-6 combines with J gene TRBJ2-5; D is perhaps TRBD2 (5 bases). The end of the DNA aligns better with TRBJ2-7, so the J call may be wrong. From germline, CDR1 is SGHDT and CDR2 YYEEEE. The CDR3 sequence is 16 residues long. This chain's CDR3 is CASSLAGGGSAYEQYF. CDR3 DNA sequence: TGTGCCAGCAGCTTGGCCGGCGGCGGGTCGGCCTACGAGCAGTACTTC.

CDR3 protein: CASSVTSGAFEETQYF. The CDR3, as DNA: TGTGCCAGCAGTGTGACGAGCGGGGCATTCGAAGAGACCCAGTACTTC. This chain uses TRBV25-1 with TRBJ2-5; 7 nucleotides line up with TRBD2. V was clipped by 4 bases and J by 3 bases; unmatched bases: 11. CDR1 is MGHDK, CDR2 SYGVNS, per germline. The CDR3 length is 16 residues.

The V gene is TRBV7-2, the J gene TRBJ1-1, with 7 bases matching TRBD1. J gave up 0 bases and V 3 bases, and 10 bases lay outside the gene matches. CDR3 length: 17 residues. CDR1 and CDR2 (germline): SGHTA, FQGNSA. CDR3 sequence: CASSLLQGPLMNTEAFF. CDR3 sequence (DNA): TGTGCCAGCAGCTTGCTACAGGGGCCGTTAATGAACACTGAAGCTTTCTTT.

This clone was seen a single time. The chain combines TRBV19 with TRBJ2-3; weak D call: TRBD2 (6 bases). Trimming took off 1 base at V and 3 bases at J, with 23 bases between the two ends. The CDR3 loop spans 19 amino acids. Germline V CDR1 and CDR2: LNHDA, SQIVND (reference sequence). CDR3 region: CASSIALSVGGYGTDTQYF. The CDR3 bases are TGTGCCAGTAGTATAGCCCTCTCGGTCGGGGGATATGGTACAGATACGCAGTATTTT.

This rearrangement joins TRBV2 to TRBJ2-5; 16 bases line up with TRBD2. J gave up 0 bases and V 7 bases, and 11 bases lay outside the gene matches. This CDR3 spans 19 amino acids. In germline, CDR1 is SNHLY, CDR2 FYNNEI. DNA for the CDR3: TGTGCCAGCATGGGGGAAGCTGGGACTAGCGGGGGGGACCAAGAGACCCAGTACTTC. Translating gives CASMGEAGTSGGDQETQYF.

The J gene is TRBJ1-4, the V gene TRBV9; D remains ambiguous. The CDR3 is 16 residues long. Germline V lookup: CDR1 SGDLS, CDR2 YYNGEE. Trimming left V 0 bases short and J 0 bases short, with 9 bases between. CDR3 coding DNA: TGTGCCAGCAGCGTAGAGGGAGGGACAACTAATGAAAAACTGTTTTTT. Its translation: CASSVEGGTTNEKLFF.

The chain joins TRBV23-1 to TRBJ2-7; maybe TRBD1 (5 bases). TRBV23-1 is classed as an ORF, of uncertain function. Trimming left V 0 bases short and J 4 bases short, with 7 bases between. This CDR3 is 13 amino acids long. CDR3 coding DNA: TGCGCCAGCAGTCAATCGTCAGGGTACGAGCAGTACTTC. Translated, it gives CASSQSSGYEQYF.

J is TRBJ2-7 and V is TRBV5-1; no clear D. V shed 0 bases and J shed 0 bases, with 13 bases lying between them. Germline V CDR1 and CDR2: SGHRS, YFSETQ. There are 16 residues in the CDR3. The CDR3, as DNA: TGCGCCAGCAGCTTGGAGGCGACAAGGTTCTCCTACGAGCAGTACTTC. It translates to CASSLEATRFSYEQYF.

This chain joins TRBV27 and TRBJ2-1, with no clear D. CDR1 and CDR2 (germline): MNHEY, SMNVEV (reference sequence). V lost 5 bases and J lost 4, with 6 bases in between. This CDR3 spans 12 amino acids. The CDR3 coding sequence is TGTGCCAGCAGTGCGTTGTACAATGAGCAGTTCTTC. Its protein is CASSALYNEQFF.

Comment on this clone: This sample also contains other DNA sequences that code for the same CDR3. The chain has TRBV9 and TRBJ2-5; 9 bases align to TRBD2. CDR1 SGDLS and CDR2 YYNGEE come from the germline V gene. V shed 0 bases, J shed 5 bases, and the junction held 5 bases outside the gene matches. The CDR3 is made up of 15 amino acids. The CDR3 loop is CASSVGAGGEETQYF. CDR3 nucleotide sequence: TGTGCCAGCAGCGTAGGGGCGGGAGGGGAGGAGACCCAGTACTTC. Drawing the rest from reference TRBV9 and TRBJ2-5, the complete variable domain is DSGVTQTPKHLITATGQRVTLRCSPRSGDLSVYWYQQSLDQGLQFLIQYYNGEERAKGNILERFSAQQFPDLHSELNLSSLELGDSALYFCASSVGAGGEETQYFGPGTRLLVL.

This chain uses TRBV5-1 with TRBJ2-3; TRBD2 agrees at 8 bases. This CDR3 region has 16 residues. V gave up 0 bases and J gave up 2 bases; unmatched junction bases: 5. Germline V gene data show CDR1 as SGHRS and CDR2 as YFSETQ. In DNA form, the CDR3 reads TGCGCCAGCAGCTTGGAACTAGCGGCCGCCACAGATACGCAGTATTTT. This gives the protein CASSLELAAATDTQYF.

The V call is TRBV30, the J call TRBJ2-1; D uncertain. Germline CDR1 reads GTSNPN; CDR2 reads SVGIG (reference sequence). The CDR3 consists of 13 residues. The germline V and J ends were trimmed by 2 bases and 4 bases, with 9 bases remaining between them. CDR3 sequence reads: CAWSLSIYNEQFF. CDR3 DNA sequence: TGTGCCTGGAGTCTGAGCATATACAATGAGCAGTTCTTC.

The chain employs TRBV6-5 and TRBJ2-7, with a tentative D call TRBD2 (5 bases). The CDR3 sequence is 13 residues long. CDR1 and CDR2 from the germline V gene are MNHEY and SVGAGI. The germline V and J ends were trimmed by 5 bases and 3 bases, with 11 bases remaining between them. CDR3 bases: TGTGCCAGCAGTCCACCAGGACTCTACGAGCAGTACTTC. As protein: CASSPPGLYEQYF.

The chain links TRBV7-6 to TRBJ2-3; D gene unclear. Germline lookup yields CDR1 SGHVS and CDR2 FNYEAQ. Trimming shortened V by 0 bases and J by 1 base, and 5 bases separated the two germline ends. The CDR3 runs to 14 residues. The CDR3 coding sequence is TGTGCCAGCAGCTTAGCTTCTGGCACAGATACGCAGTATTTT. As protein: CASSLASGTDTQYF.

DNA for the CDR3: TGTGCCAGCAGCTTATTTCCGGGAGCATCCTACGAGCAGTACTTC. Protein product: CASSLFPGASYEQYF. The chain combines TRBV7-2 with TRBJ2-7; TRBD2 is a possible D gene (6 bases). Germline lookup yields CDR1 SGHTA and CDR2 FQGNSA. The germline V and J ends were trimmed by 2 bases and 1 base, with 12 bases remaining between them. CDR3 size: 15 residues.

This rearrangement joins TRBV7-2 to TRBJ2-1; the match to TRBD1 covers 8 bases. This CDR3 comprises 13 residues. Germline V lookup: CDR1 SGHTA, CDR2 FQGNSA. The ends lost 5 bases at V and 7 bases at J; junction bases unmatched: 4. CDR3: CASSRQGLNEQFF. CDR3 coding DNA: TGTGCCAGCAGCCGACAGGGGTTAAATGAGCAGTTCTTC. Variable domain in full (rest from reference TRBV7-2 and TRBJ2-1): GAGVSQSPSNKVTEKGKDVELRCDPISGHTALYWYRQSLGQGLEFLIYFQGNSAPDKSGLPSDRFSAERTGGSVSTLTIQRTQQEDSAVYLCASSRQGLNEQFFGPGTRLTVL.

The V call is TRBV7-6, the J call TRBJ2-7; 9 bases are shared with TRBD1. V dropped 4 bases and J dropped 1; count of bases not matched to a gene: 5. Per the germline V gene, CDR1 is SGHVS and CDR2 is FNYEAQ. The CDR3 is 15 residues long. The DNA of the CDR3 is TGTGCCAGCAGCTCCGGGACAGGGCCTTCCTACGAGCAGTACTTC. It encodes CASSSGTGPSYEQYF.

V usage is TRBV5-6 and J usage is TRBJ1-2; TRBD1 matches at 10 bases. CDR3 size: 15 residues. V lost 0 bases and J lost 4; bases outside the gene matches: 3. CDR1 SGHDT and CDR2 YYEEEE come from the germline V gene. The CDR3 DNA reads TGTGCCAGCAGCTTGGGACAGGGGGCGTCCTATGGCTACACCTTC. Residues: CASSLGQGASYGYTF. The complete variable domain, with remaining parts taken from reference TRBV5-6 and TRBJ1-2, reads DAGVTQSPTHLIKTRGQQVTLRCSPKSGHDTVSWYQQALGQGPQFIFQYYEEEERQRGNFPDRFSGHQFPNYSSELNVNALLLGDSALYLCASSLGQGASYGYTFGSGTRLTVV.

V gene TRBV12-5 combines with J gene TRBJ2-1; 8 bases are a match to TRBD2. The CDR3 is 16 residues long. The V segment lost 0 bases and the J segment 7 bases; nucleotides outside the gene matches: 8. Germline lookup yields CDR1 LGHNT and CDR2 FRNRAP. This CDR3 reads CASGLVDGRAKNEQFF. CDR3 DNA: TGTGCTAGTGGTTTGGTGGACGGGAGGGCTAAGAATGAGCAGTTCTTC.

The CDR3 spells CASSIRVNTGELFF. In nucleotides, the CDR3 is TGTGCCAGTAGTATCCGGGTGAACACCGGGGAGCTGTTTTTT. The rearrangement joins TRBV19 to TRBJ2-2; D is unresolved. Per the germline V gene, CDR1 is LNHDA and CDR2 is SQIVND (reference sequence). CDR3 length: 14 residues. V lost 3 bases and J lost 1, with 6 bases in between.

The rearrangement uses TRBV6-1 and TRBJ1-5, with D possibly being TRBD1 (6 bases). The V gene lost 2 bases and the J gene lost 9 bases, with 8 bases spanning the gap. CDR1 and CDR2 from the germline V gene are MNHNS and SASEGT. The CDR3 consists of 12 residues. This CDR3 reads CASSEQGGPQHF. DNA of the CDR3: TGTGCCAGCAGTGAACAAGGGGGGCCCCAGCATTTT.

The chain combines TRBV6-5 with TRBJ1-5; 7 bases are a match to TRBD1. V gave up 6 bases and J gave up 3 bases; unmatched junction bases: 5. CDR3 length: 14 residues. The V gene's germline CDR1 is MNHEY and CDR2 SVGAGI. This chain's CDR3 is CASSSTGNNQPQHF. DNA for the CDR3: TGTGCCAGCAGCTCGACAGGGAACAATCAGCCCCAGCATTTT.

V usage is TRBV18 and J usage is TRBJ2-3, with TRBD1 matching over 11 bases. Trimming cost V 3 bases and J 5 bases; bases outside gene matches: 7. The CDR3 runs to 16 residues. Germline loops: CDR1 KGHSH, CDR2 LQKENI. CDR3 bases: TGTGCCAGCTCACCTAAGACGGGACAGGGGGTAGATACGCAGTATTTT. This sequence encodes CASSPKTGQGVDTQYF. Variable domain in full (rest from reference TRBV18 and TRBJ2-3): NAGVMQNPRHLVRRRGQEARLRCSPMKGHSHVYWYRQLPEEGLKFMVYLQKENIIDESGMPKERFSAEFPKEGPSILRIQQVVRGDSAAYFCASSPKTGQGVDTQYFGPGTRLTVL.

The chain has TRBV5-4 and TRBJ2-7, with 7 bases lining up with TRBD1. The germline gives CDR1 SGHNT, CDR2 YYREEE (reference sequence). The V segment lost 0 bases and the J segment 2 bases; nucleotides outside the gene matches: 2. This CDR3 is 14 amino acids long. CDR3: CASSLEQGTYEQYF. The CDR3 nucleotides read TGTGCCAGCAGCTTGGAACAGGGGACCTACGAGCAGTACTTC. Full variable domain (rest looked up from reference TRBV5-4 and TRBJ2-7): ETGVTQSPTHLIKTRGQQVTLRCSSQSGHNTVSWYQQALGQGPQFIFQYYREEENGRGNFPPRFSGLQFPNYSSELNVNALELDDSALYLCASSLEQGTYEQYFGPGTRLTVT.

The rearrangement joins TRBV13 to TRBJ2-3; D gene unclear. The V end was cut by 5 bases, the J end by 1 base, with 7 bases between. CDR3 size: 13 residues. Germline loops: CDR1 PRHDT, CDR2 FYEKMQ (reference sequence). The CDR3: CASSQSGTDTQYF. CDR3 DNA: TGTGCCAGCAGCCAATCGGGCACAGATACGCAGTATTTT.

Here the CDR3 reads CASSPQGSYGYTF. DNA for the CDR3: TGTGCCAGCAGTCCCCAGGGATCCTATGGCTACACCTTC. The genes are TRBV28 and TRBJ1-2, with D perhaps matching TRBD1 (5 bases). The germline V and J ends were trimmed by 5 bases and 4 bases, with 11 bases remaining between them. Germline lookup yields CDR1 MDHEN and CDR2 SYDVKM. The CDR3 is 13 amino acids.

This rearrangement joins TRBV7-8 to TRBJ2-7; D is perhaps TRBD1 (5 bases). The CDR3 has 12 amino acids. CDR1 is SGHVS, CDR2 FQNEAQ, per germline. Trimming pared 0 bases from V and 5 bases from J, leaving 5 bases between. The CDR3 DNA reads as TGTGCCAGCAGCTTAGCGGGGCACGAGCAGTACTTC. Its translation: CASSLAGHEQYF. The full variable domain, its missing parts supplied by reference TRBV7-8 and TRBJ2-7, is GAGVSQSPRYKVAKRGQDVALRCDPISGHVSLFWYQQALGQGPEFLTYFQNEAQLDKSGLPSDRFFAERPEGSVSTLKIQRTQQEDSAVYLCASSLAGHEQYFGPGTRLTVT.

This rearrangement joins TRBV19 to TRBJ2-2; 8 bases match TRBD2. V lost 4 bases to trimming and J lost 5 bases; unmatched junction nucleotides: 9. The CDR3 has 16 residues. Looked up from germline, CDR1 is LNHDA and CDR2 is SQIVND (reference sequence). In nucleotides, the CDR3 is TGTGCCAGTAGTACCCCACCGGGACTAGGGACCGGGGAGCTGTTTTTT. Translation gives CASSTPPGLGTGELFF.

The V and J genes are TRBV25-1 and TRBJ1-2; a weak D match, TRBD1 (6 bases). Germline-derived CDR1 and CDR2 are MGHDK and SYGVNS. Trimming stripped 5 bases from V and 5 bases from J, with 9 bases between. CDR3 length equals 12 residues. The DNA for the CDR3 is TGTGCCAGCAGTTATACAGGGTATGGCTACACCTTC. Amino acids: CASSYTGYGYTF.

V usage is TRBV9 and J usage is TRBJ1-2, with TRBD1 matching 7 bases. The CDR3 covers 13 residues. From germline, CDR1 is SGDLS and CDR2 YYNGEE. With V trimmed by 3 bases and J by 3 bases, 2 bases remained unmatched. CDR3 sequence reads: CASSEGTDYGYTF. In DNA, the CDR3 is TGTGCCAGCAGCGAGGGGACAGACTATGGCTACACCTTC.

The rearrangement links TRBV5-4 to TRBJ1-2; D possibly corresponds to TRBD1 (6 bases). The CDR3 has 13 residues. The germline V gene has CDR1 SGHNT and CDR2 YYREEE (reference sequence). V lost 1 base to trimming and J lost 6 bases, with 10 bases between them. The CDR3 DNA is TGTGCCAGCAGCTTGCAAGGGGGTGATGGCTACACCTTC. Amino acids: CASSLQGGDGYTF.

The V call is TRBV7-9, the J call TRBJ2-5, with TRBD1 matching over 7 bases. The end of the DNA is better explained by TRBJ2-7, so the J call may be wrong. The CDR3 has 18 amino acids. In germline, CDR1 is SEHNR, CDR2 FQNEAQ (reference sequence). This chain's CDR3 is CASSPHGTAGTLPYEQYF. Written as DNA, the CDR3 is TGTGCCAGCAGCCCCCACGGGACAGCCGGAACCCTACCCTACGAGCAGTACTTC.